These 3 T cell receptor beta chains originate from one sample sequenced in a study of T cells in Graves' hyperthyroidism and ophthalmopathy. The investigators amplified TCR beta CDR3 regions from RNA transcripts. First-round RT-PCR with HTBI primers amplified the TCR CDR3 region. TCRdb reprocessed the multiplex PCR reads with MiXCR, giving one entry per CDR3 protein. The data show over 450,000 distinct CDR3 sequences, 13% to 15% seen once. Input material: blood. All receptors come from a woman aged 18-35 years with Graves' hyperthyroidism.

The rearrangement uses TRBV6-1 and TRBJ2-1; D may correspond to TRBD1 or TRBD2 (8 bases each). This CDR3 is 17 amino acids long. Between the trimmed V and J ends, which lost 1 base and 9 bases, there was a span of 22 bases. Germline CDR1 and CDR2: MNHNS and SASEGT. The CDR3 region is CASSEEGLAGTGGEQFF. The CDR3 DNA reads as TGTGCCAGCAGTGAAGAGGGGCTAGCGGGCACAGGGGGTGAGCAGTTCTTC.

Many counts were recorded for this clonotype. CDR3 in DNA: TGTGCCAGCAGCTGGGACGGGAAGATGGGCTACACCTTC. As protein: CASSWDGKMGYTF. The chain combines TRBV7-9 with TRBJ1-2, with D perhaps matching TRBD1 (5 bases). V lost 4 bases and J 8 bases, leaving 14 bases between the germline ends. Per the germline V gene, CDR1 is SEHNR and CDR2 is FQNEAQ (reference sequence). The CDR3 runs to 13 residues.

J is TRBJ1-2 and V is TRBV7-2; D might be TRBD1 (6 bases). The CDR3 covers 14 residues. Trimming pared 0 bases from V and 9 bases from J, leaving 14 bases between. CDR1 is SGHTA, CDR2 FQGNSA, per germline. CDR3 residues: CASSLALQGRSYTF. The CDR3 nucleotides are TGTGCCAGCAGCTTAGCGCTACAGGGTAGAAGCTACACCTTC.